This T cell receptor (beta chain) was recovered during a study of T-cell reconstitution after alpha-beta-depleted transplantation in children. This clonotype came up many times. The library targeted TCRbeta and was prepared with unique molecular identifiers. TCRdb processed the PCR reads anew with MiXCR; each CDR3 protein has one entry. There are 200,000 to 250,000 distinct CDR3 sequences in the sample; roughly 26% occur only once, and approximately 2.5% lies in the top ten. V gave up 6 bases and J gave up 5 bases; unmatched junction bases: 0. Germline assignment: CDR1 SQVTM and CDR2 ANQGSEA. CDR3 size: 11 residues.

This material consisted of PBMCs, taken before TCRalphabeta/CD19-depleted stem cell transplant. The sequence came from a girl aged 2 to 9 with Fanconi anemia, due to receive a stem cell transplant. The rearrangement links TRBV29-1 to TRBJ2-5, with 10 bases fitting TRBD1. Here the CDR3 reads CSVTGGETQYF. CDR3 coding DNA: TGCAGCGTGACAGGGGGCGAGACCCAGTACTTC.